This passage covers 5 T cell receptor beta chains from one sample sequenced in a study of blood T cells in healthy people across ages. Combining a sample-barcoded 5' primer with a J-beta primer mix, a second PCR ran for 7 to 11 cycles. TCRdb called the 5' RACE reads again in MiXCR, with one record for every CDR3 protein. The sample shows approximately 1.5 million distinct CDR3 sequences, 40% to 45% of them seen only once. Material for sequencing was blood. The receptors were gathered from a woman aged 18-35 years in good health.

This clonotype has only a few counts. This chain links TRBV7-2 with TRBJ2-3, with D unclear. V lost 6 bases to trimming and J lost 1 base, with 8 bases between them. Germline V lookup: CDR1 SGHTA, CDR2 FQGNSA. CDR3 length: 13 amino acids. The CDR3 DNA follows: TGTGCCAGCAGATCCTTTCGCACAGATACGCAGTATTTT. Its translation is CASRSFRTDTQYF.

This clonotype was found a few times. This chain links TRBV4-3 with TRBJ1-1, with 8 bases matching TRBD1. J gave up 11 bases and V 6 bases, and 5 bases lay outside the gene matches. Germline assignment: CDR1 LGHNA and CDR2 YSLEER. This CDR3 spans 11 amino acids. The CDR3 region has the DNA TGCGCCAGCAGGGACCAGGGGGCTGCTTTCTTT. Translating it yields CASRDQGAAFF.

The sample holds many counts of this clonotype. The rearrangement links TRBV29-1 to TRBJ2-5, with 7 bases that match TRBD2. The CDR3 totals 12 residues. Germline loops: CDR1 SQVTM, CDR2 ANQGSEA. With 7 bases clipped from V and 4 bases from J, the junction kept 6 bases outside the gene matches. In DNA form, the CDR3 reads TGCAGCGCAAAAGCGGGGAGAGAGACCCAGTACTTC. The encoded protein is CSAKAGRETQYF.

In DNA form, the CDR3 reads TGTGCCAGCAGCCAGACCGGACTTCGGCTCGAGCTGTACTTC. This gives the protein CASSQTGLRLELYF. The rearrangement joins TRBV3-1 to TRBJ2-5; possibly TRBD2 for D (5 bases). CDR1 and CDR2 from the germline V gene are LGHDT and YNNKEL (reference sequence). This CDR3 comprises 14 residues. V was clipped by 3 bases and J by 13 bases, with 21 bases between them.

This rearrangement joins TRBV10-2 to TRBJ2-7, with D possibly being TRBD1 (6 bases). The DNA end lines up better with TRBJ2-4; the J call may be wrong. CDR3 length: 13 residues. Germline loops: CDR1 WSHSY, CDR2 SAAADI. In nucleotides, the CDR3 is TGCGCCAGCAGTGATGCAGGGGTGGACATTCAGTACTTC. Translating it yields CASSDAGVDIQYF.